These 12 T cell receptor beta chains came from one sample sequenced in a study of human CD8 memory T cell subsets. Construction of TCR beta libraries was accomplished by means of UMI-labeled 5' RACE. TCRdb re-called the 5' RACE reads; one entry per CDR3 protein, DNA not given. The sample has about 7,000 distinct CDR3 sequences. The sequenced sample consisted of CD8+ T cells from PBMCs. The receptors come from a human donor in good health.

The chain carries TRBV28 and TRBJ2-7. The CDR3 covers 14 residues. Germline CDR1 is MDHEN and CDR2 is SYDVKM. This chain's CDR3 is CASTSVGGSYEQYF.

Measured by frequency, this clonotype is medium-sized. The V call is TRBV7-9, the J call TRBJ1-1. Germline values: CDR1 SEHNR, CDR2 FQNEAQ (reference sequence). The CDR3 is 12 residues long. The CDR3 sequence is CASSLAMSEAFF.

The chain uses TRBV7-7 and TRBJ2-2. CDR1 is SSHAT, CDR2 FNYEAQ, per germline (reference sequence). The CDR3 consists of 15 residues. The CDR3 loop reads CASKVSTADTGELFF.

J is TRBJ2-7 and V is TRBV5-5. Germline V gene data show CDR1 as SGHKS and CDR2 as YYEKEE (reference sequence). The CDR3 is 15 residues long. The CDR3 sequence is CASSPDAGAPYEQYF. Combining the CDR3 with reference TRBV5-5 and TRBJ2-7 gives the whole variable domain DAGVTQSPTHLIKTRGQQVTLRCSPISGHKSVSWYQQVLGQGPQFIFQYYEKEERGRGNFPDRFSARQFPNYSSELNVNALLLGDSALYLCASSPDAGAPYEQYFGPGTRLTVT.

The rearrangement uses TRBV5-4 and TRBJ2-1; TCRdb returns TRBD1, unconfirmable since there is no DNA. The CDR3 length is 16 residues. From germline, CDR1 is SGHNT and CDR2 YYREEE (reference sequence). CDR3 residues: CASSLDRGEFGNEQFF.

The genes are TRBV5-1 and TRBJ2-7; without DNA, the TCRdb call of TRBD1 cannot be checked. Germline V CDR1 and CDR2: SGHRS, YFSETQ. The CDR3 is made up of 15 amino acids. This CDR3 is CASTFQGTGNNEQYF. Drawing the rest from reference TRBV5-1 and TRBJ2-7, the complete variable domain is KAGVTQTPRYLIKTRGQQVTLSCSPISGHRSVSWYQQTPGQGLQFLFEYFSETQRNKGNFPGRFSGRQFSNSRSEMNVSTLELGDSALYLCASTFQGTGNNEQYFGPGTRLTVT.

The CDR3 loop is CASSAHRTDTQYF. The chain recombines TRBV12-3 or TRBV12-4 with TRBJ2-3. CDR3 size: 13 residues.

V and J are TRBV15 and TRBJ2-2; the TRBD1 assignment by TCRdb is unverifiable without DNA. CDR1 and CDR2 from the germline V gene are LNHNV and YYDKDF (reference sequence). The CDR3 length is 16 residues. The chain's CDR3 is CATSGNRDRGPGELFF. Drawing the rest from reference TRBV15 and TRBJ2-2, the complete variable domain is DAMVIQNPRYQVTQFGKPVTLSCSQTLNHNVMYWYQQKSSQAPKLLFHYYDKDFNNEADTPDNFQSRRPNTSFCFLDIRSPGLGDTAMYLCATSGNRDRGPGELFFGEGSRLTVL.

This chain links TRBV6-5 with TRBJ1-1; absent DNA, TCRdb's TRBD1 call cannot be checked. There are 15 residues in the CDR3. Germline CDR1 MNHEY, CDR2 SVGAGI. The CDR3 region is CASRIRDRSSTEAFF.

This chain links TRBV19 with TRBJ2-7; TCRdb gives TRBD1 as the D gene, but with no DNA this cannot be confirmed. Germline CDR1 reads LNHDA; CDR2 reads SQIVND (reference sequence). The length of the CDR3 is 14 residues. Here the CDR3 reads CASSSHSGGYEQYF.

The chain links TRBV4-1 to TRBJ2-5; TCRdb names TRBD2, which stays unverified in the absence of DNA. The CDR3 length is 18 residues. Germline V CDR1 and CDR2: MGHRA, YSYEKL. CDR3 sequence: CASSQDWTSGRNQETQYF.

The genes are TRBV5-1 and TRBJ2-3; TCRdb's assignment of TRBD1 cannot be checked, as there is no DNA. The CDR3 runs 15 residues. CDR1 SGHRS and CDR2 YFSETQ come from the germline V gene. CDR3 residues: CASSLNRANTDTQYF.